The sequence of this T cell receptor gamma chain was determined in a study of γδ T cells in repeated Plasmodium falciparum infection. Study-wide background: Sampling occurred at baseline, pre-infection for selected infections, and 21 days post-infection.

TCRdb ran CATT on the multiplex PCR reads. The sample yields approximately 28,000 gamma-chain clones, 3% seen once. The CDR3 consists of 12 residues. The germline gives CDR1 GITISATS, CDR2 ISYDGTV (reference sequence). V shed 2 bases, J shed 5 bases, and the junction held 3 bases outside the gene matches. This clone is deemed medium-sized. The same CDR3 arises from other DNA sequences in this sample as well. Flow sorting of PBMC yielded separate Vgamma9/Vdelta2+ and Vdelta2-negative gammadelta T cell populations for bulk repertoire analysis. The rearrangement joins TRGV9 to TRGJ1 or TRGJ2. The sample taken for sequencing was gamma-delta T cells from blood. This sequence originates from a pool of human donors (malaria-infected and uninfected, not separated). CDR3: CALWEGDYKKLF. The CDR3 nucleotides are TGTGCCTTGTGGGAGGGGGATTATAAGAAACTCTTT.